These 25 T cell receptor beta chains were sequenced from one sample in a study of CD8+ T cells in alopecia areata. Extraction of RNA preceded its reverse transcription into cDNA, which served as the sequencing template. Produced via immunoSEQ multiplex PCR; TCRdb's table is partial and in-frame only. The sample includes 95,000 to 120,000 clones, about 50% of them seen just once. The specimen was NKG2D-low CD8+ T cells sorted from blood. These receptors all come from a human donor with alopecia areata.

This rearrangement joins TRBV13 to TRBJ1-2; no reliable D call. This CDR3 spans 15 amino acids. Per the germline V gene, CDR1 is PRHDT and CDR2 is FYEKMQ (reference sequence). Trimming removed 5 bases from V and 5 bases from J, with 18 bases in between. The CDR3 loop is CASSADRSATYGYTF. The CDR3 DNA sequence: TGTGCCAGCAGCGCCGATCGCTCGGCGACTTATGGCTACACCTTC.

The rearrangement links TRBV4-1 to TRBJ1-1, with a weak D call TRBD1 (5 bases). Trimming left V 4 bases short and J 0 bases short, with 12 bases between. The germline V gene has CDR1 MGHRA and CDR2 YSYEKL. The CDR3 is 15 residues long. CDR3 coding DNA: TGCGCCAGCAGCCTCTCAAGGGGCCTGAACACTGAAGCTTTCTTT. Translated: CASSLSRGLNTEAFF.

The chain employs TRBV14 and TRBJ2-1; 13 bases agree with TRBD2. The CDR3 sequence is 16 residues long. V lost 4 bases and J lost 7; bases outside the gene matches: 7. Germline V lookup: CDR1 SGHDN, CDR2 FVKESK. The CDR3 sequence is CASSPTGTSGMNEQFF. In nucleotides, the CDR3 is TGTGCCAGCAGCCCTACCGGGACTAGCGGGATGAATGAGCAGTTCTTC. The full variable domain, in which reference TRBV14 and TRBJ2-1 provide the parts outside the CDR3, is EAGVTQFPSHSVIEKGQTVTLRCDPISGHDNLYWYRRVMGKEIKFLLHFVKESKQDESGMPNNRFLAERTGGTYSTLKVQPAELEDSGVYFCASSPTGTSGMNEQFFGPGTRLTVL.

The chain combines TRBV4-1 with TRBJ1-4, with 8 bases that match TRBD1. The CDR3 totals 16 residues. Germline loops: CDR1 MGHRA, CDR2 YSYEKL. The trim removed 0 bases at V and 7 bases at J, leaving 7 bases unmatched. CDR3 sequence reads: CASSQEAAGGSEKLFF. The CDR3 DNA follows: TGCGCCAGCAGCCAAGAAGCGGCAGGGGGCAGTGAAAAACTGTTTTTT.

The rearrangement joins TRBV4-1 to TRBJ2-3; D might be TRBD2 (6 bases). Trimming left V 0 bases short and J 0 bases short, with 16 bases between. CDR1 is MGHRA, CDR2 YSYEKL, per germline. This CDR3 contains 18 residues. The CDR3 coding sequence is TGCGCCAGCAGCCAAGATGGCGAAGCGGGTTCTAGCACAGATACGCAGTATTTT. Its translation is CASSQDGEAGSSTDTQYF.

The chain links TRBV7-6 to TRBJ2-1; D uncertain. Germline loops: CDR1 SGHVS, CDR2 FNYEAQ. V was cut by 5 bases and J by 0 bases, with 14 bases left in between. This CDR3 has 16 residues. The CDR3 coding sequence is TGTGCCAGCAGCCCAGGACGGCGTCGCTCCTACAATGAGCAGTTCTTC. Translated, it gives CASSPGRRRSYNEQFF.

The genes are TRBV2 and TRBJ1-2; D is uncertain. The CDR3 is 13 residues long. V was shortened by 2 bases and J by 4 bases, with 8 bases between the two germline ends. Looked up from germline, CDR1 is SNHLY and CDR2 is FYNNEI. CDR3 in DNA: TGTGCCAGCAGTGAATGGTGGTCCTATGGCTACACCTTC. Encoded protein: CASSEWWSYGYTF.

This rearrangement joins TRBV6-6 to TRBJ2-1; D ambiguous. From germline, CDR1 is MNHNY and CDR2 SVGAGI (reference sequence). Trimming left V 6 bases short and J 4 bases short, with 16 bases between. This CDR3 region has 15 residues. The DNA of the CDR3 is TGTGCCAGCAGCCCCAACATTGGGGTATACAATGAGCAGTTCTTC. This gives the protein CASSPNIGVYNEQFF.

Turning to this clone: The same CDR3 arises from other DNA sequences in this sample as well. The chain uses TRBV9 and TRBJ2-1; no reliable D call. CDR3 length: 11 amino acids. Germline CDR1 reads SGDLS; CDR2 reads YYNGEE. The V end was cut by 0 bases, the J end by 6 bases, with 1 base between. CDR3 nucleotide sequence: TGTGCCAGCAGCGTAGCCAATGAGCAGTTCTTC. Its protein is CASSVANEQFF. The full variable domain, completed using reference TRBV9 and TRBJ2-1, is DSGVTQTPKHLITATGQRVTLRCSPRSGDLSVYWYQQSLDQGLQFLIQYYNGEERAKGNILERFSAQQFPDLHSELNLSSLELGDSALYFCASSVANEQFFGPGTRLTVL.

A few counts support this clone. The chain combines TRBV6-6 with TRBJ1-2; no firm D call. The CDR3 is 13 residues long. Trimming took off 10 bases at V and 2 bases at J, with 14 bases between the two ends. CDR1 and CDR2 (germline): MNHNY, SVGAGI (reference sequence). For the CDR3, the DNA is TGTGCCACAGAAAGGGCGGAGAACTATGGCTACACCTTC. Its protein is CATERAENYGYTF.

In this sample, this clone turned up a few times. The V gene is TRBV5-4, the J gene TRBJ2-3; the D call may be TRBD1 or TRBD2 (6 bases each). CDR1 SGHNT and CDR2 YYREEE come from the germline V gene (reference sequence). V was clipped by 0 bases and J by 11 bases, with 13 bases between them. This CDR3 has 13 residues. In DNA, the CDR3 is TGTGCCAGCAGCTTGGGTGGGGGGCGAGAGCAGTATTTT. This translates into CASSLGGGREQYF.

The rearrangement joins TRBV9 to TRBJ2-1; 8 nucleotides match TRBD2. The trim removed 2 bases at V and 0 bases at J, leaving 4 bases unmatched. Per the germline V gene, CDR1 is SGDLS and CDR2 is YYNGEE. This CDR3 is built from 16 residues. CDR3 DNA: TGTGCCAGCAGCGTTCGTGGACTAGCCTCCTACAATGAGCAGTTCTTC. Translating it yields CASSVRGLASYNEQFF.

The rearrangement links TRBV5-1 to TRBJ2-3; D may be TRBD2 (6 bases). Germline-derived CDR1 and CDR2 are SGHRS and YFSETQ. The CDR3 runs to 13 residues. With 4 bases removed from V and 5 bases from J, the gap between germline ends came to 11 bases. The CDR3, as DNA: TGCGCCAGCAGCCCCGGGAGAGAAGATACGCAGTATTTT. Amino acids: CASSPGREDTQYF.

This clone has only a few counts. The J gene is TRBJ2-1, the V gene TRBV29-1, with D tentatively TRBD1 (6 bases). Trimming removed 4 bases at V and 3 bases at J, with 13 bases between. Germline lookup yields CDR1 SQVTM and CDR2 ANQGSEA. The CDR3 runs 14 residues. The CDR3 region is CSVGRQGNYNEQFF. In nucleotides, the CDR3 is TGCAGCGTTGGCCGGCAGGGGAACTACAATGAGCAGTTCTTC.

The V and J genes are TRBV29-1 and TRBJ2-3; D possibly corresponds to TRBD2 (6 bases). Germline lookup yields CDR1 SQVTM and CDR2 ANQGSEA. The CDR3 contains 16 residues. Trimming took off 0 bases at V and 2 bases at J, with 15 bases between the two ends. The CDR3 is CSVEDLSGGVTDTQYF. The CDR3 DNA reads TGCAGCGTTGAAGATCTTAGCGGAGGAGTCACAGATACGCAGTATTTT.

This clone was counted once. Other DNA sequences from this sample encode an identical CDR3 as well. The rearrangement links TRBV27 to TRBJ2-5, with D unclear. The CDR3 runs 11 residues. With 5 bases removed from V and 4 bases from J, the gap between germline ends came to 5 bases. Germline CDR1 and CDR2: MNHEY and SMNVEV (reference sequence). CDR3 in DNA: TGTGCCAGCAGTCGAGGAGAGACCCAGTACTTC. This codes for CASSRGETQYF.

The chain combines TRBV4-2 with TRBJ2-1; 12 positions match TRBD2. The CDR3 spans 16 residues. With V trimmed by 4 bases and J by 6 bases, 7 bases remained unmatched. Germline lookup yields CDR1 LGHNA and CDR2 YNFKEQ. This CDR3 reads CASSPALAGGPNEQFF. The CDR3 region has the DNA TGTGCCAGCAGCCCCGCGCTAGCGGGAGGGCCCAATGAGCAGTTCTTC.

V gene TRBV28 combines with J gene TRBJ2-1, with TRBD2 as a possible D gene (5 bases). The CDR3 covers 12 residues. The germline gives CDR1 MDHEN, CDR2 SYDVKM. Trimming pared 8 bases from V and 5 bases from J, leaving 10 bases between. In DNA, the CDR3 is TGTGCCAGCGAGGGCCAAGACAATGAGCAGTTCTTC. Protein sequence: CASEGQDNEQFF.

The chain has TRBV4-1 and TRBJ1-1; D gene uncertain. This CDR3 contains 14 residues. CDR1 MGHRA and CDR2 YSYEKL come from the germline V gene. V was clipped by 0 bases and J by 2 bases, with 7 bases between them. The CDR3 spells CASSQEGGNTEAFF. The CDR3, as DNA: TGCGCCAGCAGCCAAGAAGGAGGAAACACTGAAGCTTTCTTT.

The CDR3 protein is CASSYGNTIYF. CDR3 bases: TGTGCCAGCAGCTATGGAAACACCATATATTTT. The V gene is TRBV25-1, the J gene TRBJ1-3; D gene ambiguous. CDR3 length equals 11 residues. The germline V gene encodes CDR1 MGHDK and CDR2 SYGVNS. With 6 bases removed from V and 3 bases from J, the gap between germline ends came to 3 bases.

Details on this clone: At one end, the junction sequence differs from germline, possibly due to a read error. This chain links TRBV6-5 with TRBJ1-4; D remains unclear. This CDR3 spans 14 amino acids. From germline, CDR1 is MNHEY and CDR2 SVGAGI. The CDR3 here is CAISGSGTNEKLFF. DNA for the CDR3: TGTGCCATCAGTGGGTCAGGAACTAATGAAAAACTGTTTTTT.

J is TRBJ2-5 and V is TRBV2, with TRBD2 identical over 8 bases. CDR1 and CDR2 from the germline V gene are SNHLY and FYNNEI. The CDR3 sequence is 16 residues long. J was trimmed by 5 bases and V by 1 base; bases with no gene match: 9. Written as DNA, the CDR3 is TGTGCCAGCAGTGAAGGAGCGGGAGTGTATTGGGAGACCCAGTACTTC. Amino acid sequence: CASSEGAGVYWETQYF.

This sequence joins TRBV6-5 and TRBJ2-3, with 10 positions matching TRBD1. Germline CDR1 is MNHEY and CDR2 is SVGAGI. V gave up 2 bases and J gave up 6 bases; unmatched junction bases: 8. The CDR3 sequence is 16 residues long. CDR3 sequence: CASSYGPGQGMDTQYF. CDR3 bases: TGTGCCAGCAGTTACGGACCGGGACAGGGGATGGATACGCAGTATTTT.

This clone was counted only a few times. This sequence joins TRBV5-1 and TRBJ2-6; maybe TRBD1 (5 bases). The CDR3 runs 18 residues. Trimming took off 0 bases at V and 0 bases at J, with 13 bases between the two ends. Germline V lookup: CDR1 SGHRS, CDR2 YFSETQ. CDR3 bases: TGCGCCAGCAGCTTGGCGCCCGACAGATACTCTGGGGCCAACGTCCTGACTTTC. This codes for CASSLAPDRYSGANVLTF.

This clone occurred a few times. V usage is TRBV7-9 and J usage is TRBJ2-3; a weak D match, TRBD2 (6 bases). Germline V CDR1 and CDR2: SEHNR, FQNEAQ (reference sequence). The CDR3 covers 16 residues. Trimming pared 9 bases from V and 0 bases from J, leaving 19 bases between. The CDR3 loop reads CASMPKGGASTDTQYF. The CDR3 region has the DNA TGTGCCAGTATGCCAAAAGGCGGGGCTAGCACAGATACGCAGTATTTT.